Reported below is one TCR beta chain. As yet, its antigen is unknown. Donors showed nominal health when sampled, although they likely had unrecorded immune exposures. The study ran its PCR with 60 Vbeta and 13 Jbeta primers. TCRdb's copy holds only in-frame clones and misses some; the assay was immunoSEQ multiplex PCR. The sample table includes about 72,000 clones. With V trimmed by 4 bases and J by 7 bases, 8 bases remained unmatched. The CDR3 is 15 residues long. The germline V gene encodes CDR1 SGHRS and CDR2 YFSETQ. These data originate in a study of cytomegalovirus exposure and HLA in healthy donors. Study-wide findings and caveats: For most TCR sequences rarity was the rule, although some public TCRs occurred in many donors. Apart from CMV serostatus, no immune exposure information was available. In an earlier analysis, in some 540 donors, most V segments appeared productive either ~87% or ~30% of the time.

The chain couples TRBV5-1 to TRBJ1-6; TRBD1 matches 7 bases. This sequence originates from a man aged 50-60 years in good health and CMV-seropositive. Sequenced material: PBMCs. The CDR3 region has the DNA TGCGCCAGCAGCCCAGAGGGGACAGTGAATTCACCCCTCCACTTT. Protein sequence: CASSPEGTVNSPLHF.